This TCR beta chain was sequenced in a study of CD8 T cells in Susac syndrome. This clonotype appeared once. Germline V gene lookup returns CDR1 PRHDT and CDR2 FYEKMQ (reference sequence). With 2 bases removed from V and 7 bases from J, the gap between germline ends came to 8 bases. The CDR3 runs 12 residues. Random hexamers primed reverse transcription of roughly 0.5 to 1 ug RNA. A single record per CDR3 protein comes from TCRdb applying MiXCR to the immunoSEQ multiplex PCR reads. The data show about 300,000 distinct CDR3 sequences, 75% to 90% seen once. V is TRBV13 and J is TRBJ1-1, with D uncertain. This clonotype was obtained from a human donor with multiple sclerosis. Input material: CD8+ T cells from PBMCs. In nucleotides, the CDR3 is TGTGCCAGCAGCTTAAGAAGGCTTGAAGCTTTCTTT. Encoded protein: CASSLRRLEAFF.